These 16 T cell receptor beta chains share one sample of origin, sequenced in a study of blood T cell repertoires in COVID-19. TCRdb keeps only in-frame clones here, not all; method: immunoSEQ multiplex PCR. Among fewer than 120,000 clones listed, approximately 65% were seen once. Material for sequencing was peripheral blood. The receptors shown here come from a woman aged 60-70 years with acute or convalescent COVID-19.

The chain recombines TRBV27 with TRBJ2-7; D gene unclear. Germline V gene data show CDR1 as MNHEY and CDR2 as SMNVEV (reference sequence). This CDR3 has 15 residues. Between the trimmed V and J ends, which lost 1 base and 2 bases, there was a span of 12 bases. DNA of the CDR3: TGTGCCAGCAGTTTATTAGAAAAGCGAGCCTACGAGCAGTACTTC. It translates to CASSLLEKRAYEQYF.

This clone was seen a single time. V gene TRBV15 combines with J gene TRBJ2-3; 7 bases fit TRBD1. The V gene's germline CDR1 is LNHNV and CDR2 YYDKDF (reference sequence). The CDR3 has 13 amino acids. With 8 bases clipped from V and 3 bases from J, the junction kept 5 bases outside the gene matches. Written as DNA, the CDR3 is TGTGCCACCTCCGACAGGGTGACAGATACGCAGTATTTT. Translating it yields CATSDRVTDTQYF.

The V and J genes are TRBV9 and TRBJ1-4; the D gene is possibly TRBD1 (6 bases). Germline-derived CDR1 and CDR2 are SGDLS and YYNGEE. The length of the CDR3 is 15 residues. V lost 4 bases, J lost 4 bases, and 14 bases lay in between. The CDR3, as DNA: TGTGCCAGCAGCCCCTTTACGGACAGTAATGAAAAACTGTTTTTT. Encoded protein: CASSPFTDSNEKLFF. The complete variable domain, with remaining parts taken from reference TRBV9 and TRBJ1-4, reads DSGVTQTPKHLITATGQRVTLRCSPRSGDLSVYWYQQSLDQGLQFLIQYYNGEERAKGNILERFSAQQFPDLHSELNLSSLELGDSALYFCASSPFTDSNEKLFFGSGTQLSVL.

The chain joins TRBV18 to TRBJ2-3, with 11 bases that match TRBD1. CDR1 is KGHSH and CDR2 is LQKENI in the germline V gene. V was clipped by 2 bases and J by 2 bases; unmatched bases: 15. The CDR3 consists of 20 residues. The CDR3 region is CASSPKAPPGQGAITDTQYF. In nucleotides, the CDR3 is TGTGCCAGCTCACCAAAAGCCCCGCCAGGACAGGGGGCTATCACAGATACGCAGTATTTT.

The chain combines TRBV7-3 with TRBJ1-1; D might be TRBD1 (6 bases). The CDR3 extends over 13 amino acids. Trimming took off 2 bases at V and 6 bases at J, with 10 bases between the two ends. Looked up from germline, CDR1 is SGHTA and CDR2 is FQGTGA. The CDR3 region has the DNA TGTGCCAGCAGCTTATACAGGGACGCTGAAGCTTTCTTT. Its protein is CASSLYRDAEAFF.

The chain combines TRBV27 with TRBJ1-5; weak D call: TRBD1 (5 bases). CDR3 length equals 14 residues. CDR1 is MNHEY and CDR2 is SMNVEV in the germline V gene (reference sequence). V was clipped by 2 bases and J by 3 bases, with 8 bases between them. CDR3 sequence: CASSLQGPNQPQHF. CDR3 nucleotides: TGTGCCAGCAGTTTACAGGGTCCCAATCAGCCCCAGCATTTT.

The J gene is TRBJ1-5, the V gene TRBV7-2; D remains unclear. Germline CDR1 SGHTA, CDR2 FQGNSA. V shed 5 bases and J shed 9 bases, with 17 bases lying between them. The CDR3 has 14 amino acids. The DNA of the CDR3 is TGTGCCAGCAGCCCCGATCGTCAGGCAGGGCCCCAGCATTTT. It specifies CASSPDRQAGPQHF. Combining the CDR3 with reference TRBV7-2 and TRBJ1-5 gives the whole variable domain GAGVSQSPSNKVTEKGKDVELRCDPISGHTALYWYRQSLGQGLEFLIYFQGNSAPDKSGLPSDRFSAERTGGSVSTLTIQRTQQEDSAVYLCASSPDRQAGPQHFGDGTRLSIL.

The chain employs TRBV12-3 or TRBV12-4 and TRBJ2-5; unclear D gene. V lost 3 bases and J lost 4, with 3 bases in between. This CDR3 has 11 residues. In DNA form, the CDR3 reads TGTGCCAGCAGTTTCGGAGAGACCCAGTACTTC. Translated: CASSFGETQYF.

The V gene is TRBV6-5, the J gene TRBJ2-1; 9 bases match TRBD1. Germline V gene data show CDR1 as MNHEY and CDR2 as SVGAGI. V dropped 7 bases and J dropped 5; count of bases not matched to a gene: 9. The CDR3 length is 15 residues. The CDR3 loop reads CASTQTGGYHNEQFF. The CDR3 DNA follows: TGTGCCAGCACGCAGACAGGGGGATATCACAATGAGCAGTTCTTC.

The chain links TRBV20-1 to TRBJ1-2; 8 bases are shared with TRBD1. The germline V gene has CDR1 DFQATT and CDR2 SNEGSKA (reference sequence). Losses at the gene ends were 3 bases for V and 5 bases for J; bases not matched to a gene: 8. CDR3 size: 14 residues. This CDR3 is CSASHRTGRYGYTF. In DNA, the CDR3 is TGCAGTGCTAGTCACAGGACAGGGAGATATGGCTACACCTTC.

The chain employs TRBV5-1 and TRBJ2-7, with D perhaps TRBD1 (6 bases). Germline CDR1 is SGHRS and CDR2 is YFSETQ. Trimming took 4 bases from V and 5 from J, leaving 16 bases between them. The CDR3 is made up of 14 amino acids. The CDR3: CASSPRDIDHEQYF. Here the CDR3 DNA reads TGCGCCAGCAGCCCCCGGGACATCGACCACGAGCAGTACTTC. Full variable domain (outside the CDR3, taken from reference TRBV5-1 and TRBJ2-7): KAGVTQTPRYLIKTRGQQVTLSCSPISGHRSVSWYQQTPGQGLQFLFEYFSETQRNKGNFPGRFSGRQFSNSRSEMNVSTLELGDSALYLCASSPRDIDHEQYFGPGTRLTVT.

The chain has TRBV5-1 and TRBJ2-3; 7 bases agree with TRBD1. The CDR3 runs 16 residues. The germline gives CDR1 SGHRS, CDR2 YFSETQ. Trimming took 0 bases from V and 0 from J; bases not matched to a gene: 4. The DNA of the CDR3 is TGCGCCAGCAGCTTGGAAGGGGGCGGGAGCACAGATACGCAGTATTTT. Residues: CASSLEGGGSTDTQYF.

This chain joins TRBV6-1 and TRBJ1-2, with 7 positions matching TRBD1. The V gene end was trimmed by 4 bases and the J gene end by 0 bases; junction bases not matched to a gene: 5. The germline V gene encodes CDR1 MNHNS and CDR2 SASEGT. The CDR3 consists of 15 residues. Here the CDR3 DNA reads TGTGCCAGCAGTGTAGCCGGGACAGCTAACTATGGCTACACCTTC. It specifies CASSVAGTANYGYTF.

This clone was seen once. The chain employs TRBV28 and TRBJ1-6; D is unresolved. This CDR3 is built from 14 residues. CDR1 MDHEN and CDR2 SYDVKM come from the germline V gene. Trimming took off 1 base at V and 9 bases at J, with 10 bases between the two ends. The CDR3 DNA follows: TGTGCCAGCAGTTTATTCTCTAACAGTTCACCCCTCCACTTT. Translating gives CASSLFSNSSPLHF.

This rearrangement joins TRBV11-2 to TRBJ2-3; D ambiguous. The CDR3 totals 12 residues. CDR1 and CDR2 from the germline V gene are SGHAT and FQNNGV. V was shortened by 5 bases and J by 2 bases, with 5 bases between the two germline ends. As DNA, the CDR3 is TGTGCCAGCAGCCTATCCACAGATACGCAGTATTTT. Translation: CASSLSTDTQYF.

The V and J genes are TRBV7-6 and TRBJ2-1, with 8 bases that match TRBD2. Germline-derived CDR1 and CDR2 are SGHVS and FNYEAQ. The CDR3 is made up of 17 amino acids. Germline trimming cut 1 base from V and 1 base from J; bases unmatched to any gene: 6. DNA of the CDR3: TGTGCCAGCAGCTTAGAAAGGGCGGGGGGATCCTACAATGAGCAGTTCTTC. Protein sequence: CASSLERAGGSYNEQFF.